Here is one T cell receptor beta chain with its context. Its antigen remains unidentified. Time point specified: blood 2 weeks post-SBRT. Treatment specified: 15 Gy SBRT to primary tumor, nephrectomy 4 weeks later. This renal cell carcinoma was of the clear cell type. The table came from immunoSEQ multiplex PCR; TCRdb's copy has only in-frame clones and leaves some out. Among 100,000 to 150,000 clones listed, over 75% were seen once. The sample originates from a study of radiation and T cells in renal cell carcinoma. Study summary: Nephrectomy followed 15 Gy stereotactic body radiation by 4 weeks.

Findings and limits, study-wide: Pretreatment tumor biopsies were lacking, so baseline clonotypes are unknown.

Trimming cost V 4 bases and J 5 bases, with 23 bases left between them. Germline V gene sequence: CDR1 ENHRY, CDR2 SYGVKD. The CDR3 has 17 residues. Sequencing used blood, obtained from a patient whose treatment included radiotherapy and nephrectomy. The chain is built from TRBV10-3 and TRBJ1-1; possible D gene TRBD1, 6 bases. This clonotype was sampled from a man over 45 with renal cell carcinoma. The CDR3 sequence is CAISGPRGGGLVTEAFF. CDR3 coding DNA: TGTGCCATCAGTGGGCCGCGGGGAGGGGGGCTCGTGACTGAAGCTTTCTTT.